These 4 T cell receptor beta chains came from one sample sequenced in a study of blood T cells in healthy people across ages. Primers used in a second PCR of roughly 7 to 12 cycles were a sample-barcoded 5' primer and a J-beta primer mix. TCRdb analysed the 5' RACE reads with MiXCR anew, one entry per CDR3 protein. Among roughly 700,000 distinct CDR3 sequences listed, 49% were seen once. Material for sequencing was blood. These receptors were obtained from a woman in her sixties in good health.

V and J are TRBV20-1 and TRBJ1-2; 7 bases fit TRBD1. CDR3 length: 12 residues. V gave up 5 bases and J gave up 8 bases; unmatched junction bases: 8. Germline lookup yields CDR1 DFQATT and CDR2 SNEGSKA (reference sequence). The DNA for the CDR3 is TGCAGTGCTCTCGACAGGGTGGGGGGCTACACCTTC. This sequence encodes CSALDRVGGYTF.

This clonotype showed up just once. J is TRBJ2-1 and V is TRBV6-2 or TRBV6-3; D is possibly TRBD1 (6 bases). V was clipped by 7 bases and J by 4 bases, with 17 bases between them. This CDR3 is 15 amino acids long. Germline V gene lookup returns CDR1 MNHEY and CDR2 SVGEGT. CDR3 loop: CASTHQGKKYNEQFF. For the CDR3, the DNA is TGTGCCAGCACCCACCAGGGGAAAAAATACAATGAGCAGTTCTTC.

This clonotype was seen only a few times. The chain employs TRBV10-3 and TRBJ2-7; a weak D match, TRBD2 (5 bases). Germline CDR1 reads ENHRY; CDR2 reads SYGVKD. The CDR3 has 12 residues. With 4 bases removed from V and 4 bases from J, the gap between germline ends came to 8 bases. The CDR3 region has the DNA TGTGCCATCAGTGGGGGAGCGTACGAGCAGTACTTC. Amino acids: CAISGGAYEQYF.

This chain links TRBV12-3 or TRBV12-4 with TRBJ2-7; D may be TRBD1 (6 bases). The CDR3 sequence is 14 residues long. V shed 6 bases and J shed 4 bases, with 16 bases lying between them. Written as DNA, the CDR3 is TGTGCCAGCAGAAAACCCTTACAGGGATACGAGCAGTACTTC. It translates to CASRKPLQGYEQYF.